These 26 T cell receptor beta chains were sequenced from one sample in a study of cytomegalovirus exposure and HLA in healthy donors (dated by TCRdb to about 2017). The library was built by means of the immunoSEQ multiplex PCR assay. TCRdb provides this immuneACCESS table in a form limited to in-frame rearrangements. Some clones are lacking; in checked studies, under half of them reflect an unresolved V gene, and why the rest are absent is not known. This sample holds about 170,000 clones; under 90% were observed only once. The top ten clonotypes cover under 13% of the sample. Material: PBMCs. Receptors were obtained from a young woman in good health and CMV-seropositive.

V gene TRBV6-4 combines with J gene TRBJ2-1; D call uncertain. Germline V gene sequence: CDR1 MRHNA, CDR2 SNTAGT. The CDR3 totals 16 residues. V shed 2 bases and J shed 6 bases, with 17 bases lying between them. The CDR3 reads CASSDRGITHSNEQFF. The CDR3 DNA reads TGTGCCAGCAGTGACCGCGGCATCACTCACTCCAATGAGCAGTTCTTC.

This clone is a singleton in its sample. The germline gene is not matched at one end of the junction; a read error may be the cause. The chain is built from TRBV9 and TRBJ1-2; D unclear. This CDR3 region has 14 residues. The germline V gene encodes CDR1 SGDLS and CDR2 YYNGEE. The DNA for the CDR3 is TGTGCCAGCAGCGTAGCTCAGACTAATTATGGCTACACCTTC. This encodes CASSVAQTNYGYTF. The variable domain in full, with the rest retrieved from reference TRBV9 and TRBJ1-2, is DSGVTQTPKHLITATGQRVTLRCSPRSGDLSVYWYQQSLDQGLQFLIQYYNGEERAKGNILERFSAQQFPDLHSELNLSSLELGDSALYFCASSVAQTNYGYTFGSGTRLTVV.

The chain couples TRBV10-3 to TRBJ1-4; 7 bases are a match to TRBD1. V trimming: 0 bases; J trimming: 3 bases; junction bases outside the gene matches: 4. Germline CDR1 and CDR2: ENHRY and SYGVKD. The CDR3 sequence is 16 residues long. CDR3 coding DNA: TGTGCCATCAGTGAGTCTGCGACAGGGTCTAATGAAAAACTGTTTTTT. It is translated as CAISESATGSNEKLFF.

V usage is TRBV19 and J usage is TRBJ2-5; perhaps TRBD1 as D (5 bases). The CDR3 extends over 11 amino acids. The germline V and J ends were trimmed by 9 bases and 4 bases, with 9 bases remaining between them. The V gene's germline CDR1 is LNHDA and CDR2 SQIVND (reference sequence). DNA for the CDR3: TGTGCCAGCAGGCAGGGAGAGACCCAGTACTTC. Translated, it gives CASRQGETQYF.

A few counts support this clone. The J gene is TRBJ1-5, the V gene TRBV6-1; TRBD1 might be the D (5 bases). The CDR3 covers 13 residues. The V end lost 3 bases, the J end lost 6 bases, and 9 bases lay between the germline ends. CDR1 is MNHNS, CDR2 SASEGT, per germline. CDR3 nucleotides: TGTGCCAGCAGTGACAGCGGGGGTCAGCCCCAGCATTTT. Its protein is CASSDSGGQPQHF.

CDR3 DNA: TGCGCCAGCAGCCAAGCTATGGGACAGATGAGTACTGAAGCTTTCTTT. This encodes CASSQAMGQMSTEAFF. The V gene is TRBV4-1, the J gene TRBJ1-1; 7 nucleotides line up with TRBD1. J gave up 5 bases and V 1 base, and 10 bases lay outside the gene matches. The CDR3 length is 16 residues. Germline V lookup: CDR1 MGHRA, CDR2 YSYEKL.

V usage is TRBV4-1 and J usage is TRBJ2-7; 11 bases are a match to TRBD2. The V and J ends lost 0 bases and 3 bases, in that order; junction bases with no gene match: 4. The V gene's germline CDR1 is MGHRA and CDR2 YSYEKL. This CDR3 has 16 amino acids. The CDR3 DNA follows: TGCGCCAGCAGCCAAGAAACTAGCGGGGGATACTACGAGCAGTACTTC. As protein: CASSQETSGGYYEQYF.

This sequence joins TRBV18 and TRBJ2-1, with TRBD2 matching 11 bases. CDR1 KGHSH and CDR2 LQKENI come from the germline V gene. The CDR3 consists of 16 residues. Trimming took 3 bases from V and 4 from J; bases not matched to a gene: 5. CDR3 bases: TGTGCCAGCTCACCTATACTAGCGGGGGATTACAATGAGCAGTTCTTC. Translated, it gives CASSPILAGDYNEQFF.

This sequence joins TRBV30 and TRBJ1-5; tentatively, D is TRBD1 (5 bases). The CDR3 has 14 amino acids. Trimming stripped 4 bases from V and 6 bases from J, with 16 bases between. The germline V gene has CDR1 GTSNPN and CDR2 SVGIG (reference sequence). The CDR3 sequence is CAWNAGTLSQPQHF. The CDR3 nucleotides read TGTGCCTGGAACGCGGGGACGCTGAGTCAGCCCCAGCATTTT.

This chain links TRBV6-5 with TRBJ2-2, with D unresolved. The germline gives CDR1 MNHEY, CDR2 SVGAGI. CDR3 size: 15 residues. Between the trimmed V and J ends, which lost 7 bases and 6 bases, there was a span of 18 bases. The CDR3 nucleotides read TGTGCCAGCAACAACAAAGAGCGATGGCCCGGGGAGCTGTTTTTT. Its protein product is CASNNKERWPGELFF.

The chain's CDR3 is CASSHGGVDKNIQYF. The CDR3, as DNA: TGTGCCAGCAGCCACGGGGGGGTTGACAAAAACATTCAGTACTTC. The chain carries TRBV6-6 and TRBJ2-4, with 8 nucleotides matching TRBD2. V lost 6 bases and J lost 3; bases outside the gene matches: 7. The CDR3 is 15 amino acids. Germline V gene lookup returns CDR1 MNHNY and CDR2 SVGAGI (reference sequence).

The J gene is TRBJ2-3, the V gene TRBV5-1; 7 bases match TRBD1. This CDR3 contains 15 residues. The germline V gene encodes CDR1 SGHRS and CDR2 YFSETQ. Trimming removed 5 bases from V and 5 bases from J; junction bases left unmatched: 11. This CDR3 reads CASRPGGRGGDTQYF. The DNA for the CDR3 is TGCGCCAGCAGACCAGGGGGTCGGGGTGGAGATACGCAGTATTTT.

The rearrangement uses TRBV28 and TRBJ2-7; TRBD2 aligns across 11 bases. The CDR3 runs to 14 residues. J was trimmed by 4 bases and V by 7 bases; bases with no gene match: 6. Germline V lookup: CDR1 MDHEN, CDR2 SYDVKM. The CDR3 DNA reads TGTGCCAGCACGCGACTAGCGGGACCTTACGAGCAGTACTTC. This gives the protein CASTRLAGPYEQYF.

Here the CDR3 DNA reads TGCAGCGGTGGACAGGGGAACTATGGCTACACCTTC. It is translated as CSGGQGNYGYTF. The chain joins TRBV29-1 to TRBJ1-2; 9 bases line up with TRBD1. The germline V gene encodes CDR1 SQVTM and CDR2 ANQGSEA. The CDR3 contains 12 residues. V lost 7 bases to trimming and J lost 2 bases; unmatched junction nucleotides: 2.

As DNA, the CDR3 is TGCGCCAGCAGCTTGGTACGGCTAGCGGGAGAGGGTGAGCAGTTCTTC. Its translation is CASSLVRLAGEGEQFF. The chain has TRBV5-1 and TRBJ2-1, with 10 bases fitting TRBD2. Per the germline V gene, CDR1 is SGHRS and CDR2 is YFSETQ. The CDR3 sequence is 16 residues long. The junction had 9 bases not matched to a gene; V was cut back by 0 bases and J by 9 bases.

V usage is TRBV4-2 and J usage is TRBJ2-2; 15 nucleotides line up with TRBD2. Looked up from germline, CDR1 is LGHNA and CDR2 is YNFKEQ. With V trimmed by 4 bases and J by 3 bases, 6 bases remained unmatched. The CDR3 covers 18 residues. The CDR3: CASSPRTSGRADTGELFF. The CDR3 DNA reads as TGTGCCAGCAGCCCTCGGACTAGCGGGAGGGCCGACACCGGGGAGCTGTTTTTT.

V is TRBV2 and J is TRBJ1-1; D is unclear. There are 14 residues in the CDR3. The germline gives CDR1 SNHLY, CDR2 FYNNEI. Trimming removed 7 bases at V and 7 bases at J, with 19 bases between. For the CDR3, the DNA is TGTGCCAGCACCCAACTTCGGGAGACGAGTGAAGCTTTCTTT. It specifies CASTQLRETSEAFF.

This rearrangement joins TRBV9 to TRBJ2-7; 10 positions agree with TRBD2. The CDR3 consists of 15 residues. CDR1 and CDR2 (germline): SGDLS, YYNGEE. The V and J ends lost 3 bases and 8 bases, in that order; junction bases with no gene match: 11. CDR3 protein: CASSASGRDPTKQYF. CDR3 nucleotide sequence: TGTGCCAGCAGCGCGAGCGGGAGGGATCCTACGAAGCAGTACTTC.

The V and J genes are TRBV4-2 and TRBJ2-7; the D gene is possibly TRBD1 (5 bases). V lost 2 bases and J 5 bases, leaving 10 bases between the germline ends. The CDR3 is 13 residues long. Germline V gene data show CDR1 as LGHNA and CDR2 as YNFKEQ. The CDR3 DNA reads as TGTGCCAGCAGCCAATACAGGCTGGACGAGCAGTACTTC. As protein: CASSQYRLDEQYF.

The chain employs TRBV29-1 and TRBJ2-2; possibly TRBD2 for D (7 bases). The CDR3 is 16 amino acids. The V and J ends lost 7 bases and 5 bases respectively, with 23 bases between them. Per germline, CDR1 SQVTM and CDR2 ANQGSEA. The CDR3 coding sequence is TGCAGCGCCCGAGGGGGGGACCTCAGTAGGACCGGGGAGCTGTTTTTT. Its protein is CSARGGDLSRTGELFF.

This clone has a handful of counts. The chain is built from TRBV11-2 and TRBJ2-7; TRBD2 matches at 9 bases. Looked up from germline, CDR1 is SGHAT and CDR2 is FQNNGV. This CDR3 comprises 13 residues. V dropped 5 bases and J dropped 6; count of bases not matched to a gene: 5. The CDR3 sequence is CASSPTREGEQYF. In DNA, the CDR3 is TGTGCCAGCAGCCCGACGCGGGAGGGCGAGCAGTACTTC.

This sequence joins TRBV13 and TRBJ1-2; 8 nucleotides align to TRBD1. The CDR3 has 15 residues. The ends lost 5 bases at V and 5 bases at J; junction bases unmatched: 10. Germline values: CDR1 PRHDT, CDR2 FYEKMQ (reference sequence). CDR3 amino acids: CASSHDDRGLYGYTF. The CDR3 DNA sequence: TGTGCCAGCAGCCACGATGACAGGGGACTATATGGCTACACCTTC. Looking up the rest from reference TRBV13 and TRBJ1-2 gives the full variable domain: AAGVIQSPRHLIKEKRETATLKCYPIPRHDTVYWYQQGPGQDPQFLISFYEKMQSDKGSIPDRFSAQQFSDYHSELNMSSLELGDSALYFCASSHDDRGLYGYTFGSGTRLTVV.

The chain links TRBV10-3 to TRBJ1-2; TRBD1 matches 8 bases. The length of the CDR3 is 13 residues. The germline V gene encodes CDR1 ENHRY and CDR2 SYGVKD. The V and J ends lost 3 bases and 8 bases, in that order; junction bases with no gene match: 5. The chain's CDR3 is CAISEDRGGGYTF. Here the CDR3 DNA reads TGTGCCATCAGTGAAGACAGGGGCGGAGGCTACACCTTC.

V gene TRBV5-6 combines with J gene TRBJ2-1; 7 bases match TRBD2. This CDR3 comprises 16 residues. The trim removed 4 bases at V and 1 base at J, leaving 8 bases unmatched. Looked up from germline, CDR1 is SGHDT and CDR2 is YYEEEE. In DNA form, the CDR3 reads TGTGCCAGCAGCGGGAGACTAGCTAGGTCCTACAATGAGCAGTTCTTC. It yields the protein CASSGRLARSYNEQFF.

The chain combines TRBV11-2 with TRBJ1-1; perhaps TRBD1 as D (6 bases). Germline assignment: CDR1 SGHAT and CDR2 FQNNGV. The V and J ends lost 5 bases and 0 bases respectively, with 13 bases between them. This CDR3 has 15 amino acids. This CDR3 is CASSAGGGMNTEAFF. The CDR3 DNA follows: TGTGCCAGCAGCGCGGGGGGCGGCATGAACACTGAAGCTTTCTTT.

The gene calls are TRBV25-1 and TRBJ2-3; 11 bases fit TRBD2. Germline values: CDR1 MGHDK, CDR2 SYGVNS. The CDR3 totals 14 residues. V lost 7 bases to trimming and J lost 5 bases; unmatched junction nucleotides: 5. CDR3 sequence (DNA): TGTGCCAGCATGATAGGACTAGCGGGAGATACGCAGTATTTT. It translates to CASMIGLAGDTQYF. Looking up the rest from reference TRBV25-1 and TRBJ2-3 gives the full variable domain: EADIYQTPRYLVIGTGKKITLECSQTMGHDKMYWYQQDPGMELHLIHYSYGVNSTEKGDLSSESTVSRIRTEHFPLTLESARPSHTSQYLCASMIGLAGDTQYFGPGTRLTVL.